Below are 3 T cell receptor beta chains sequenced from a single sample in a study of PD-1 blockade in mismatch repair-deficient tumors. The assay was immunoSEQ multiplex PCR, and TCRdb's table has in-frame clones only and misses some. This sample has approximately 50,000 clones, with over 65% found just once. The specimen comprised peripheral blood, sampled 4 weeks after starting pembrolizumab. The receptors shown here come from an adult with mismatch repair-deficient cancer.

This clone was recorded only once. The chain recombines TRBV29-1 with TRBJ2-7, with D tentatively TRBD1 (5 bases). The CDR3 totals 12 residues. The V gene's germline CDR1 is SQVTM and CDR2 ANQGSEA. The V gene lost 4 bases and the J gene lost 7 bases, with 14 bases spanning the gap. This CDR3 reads CSVGWGLREQYF. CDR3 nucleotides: TGCAGCGTTGGTTGGGGCCTCCGAGAGCAGTACTTC.

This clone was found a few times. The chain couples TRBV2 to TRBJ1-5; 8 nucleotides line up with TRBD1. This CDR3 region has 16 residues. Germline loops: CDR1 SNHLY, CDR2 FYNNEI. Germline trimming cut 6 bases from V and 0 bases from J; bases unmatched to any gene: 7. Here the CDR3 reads CASRYGQGLSNQPQHF. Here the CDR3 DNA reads TGTGCCAGCAGATATGGACAGGGACTTAGCAATCAGCCCCAGCATTTT. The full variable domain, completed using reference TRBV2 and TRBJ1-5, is EPEVTQTPSHQVTQMGQEVILRCVPISNHLYFYWYRQILGQKVEFLVSFYNNEISEKSEIFDDQFSVERPDGSNFTLKIRSTKLEDSAMYFCASRYGQGLSNQPQHFGDGTRLSIL.

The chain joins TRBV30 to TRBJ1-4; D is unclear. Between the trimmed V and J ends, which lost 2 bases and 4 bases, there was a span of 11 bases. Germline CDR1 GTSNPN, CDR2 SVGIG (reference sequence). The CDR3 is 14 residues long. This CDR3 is CAWSSDENNEKLFF. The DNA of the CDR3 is TGTGCCTGGAGTTCCGACGAGAATAATGAAAAACTGTTTTTT. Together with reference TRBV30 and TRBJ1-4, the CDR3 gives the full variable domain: SQTIHQWPATLVQPVGSPLSLECTVEGTSNPNLYWYRQAAGRGLQLLFYSVGIGQISSEVPQNLSASRPQDRQFILSSKKLLLSDSGFYLCAWSSDENNEKLFFGSGTQLSVL.